Listed here is a single T cell receptor (beta chain). Its antigen is still unknown. This specimen comes from a study of cytomegalovirus exposure and HLA in healthy donors. Study conclusions and caveats: A later analysis found first-cohort TCR clusters tended to co-occur in the 90 to 150 validation repertoires.

The CDR3 covers 19 residues. V lost 5 bases and J lost 1; bases outside the gene matches: 15. Germline-derived CDR1 and CDR2 are SGHAT and FQNNGV. The data were produced by immunoSEQ multiplex PCR, yet TCRdb's version contains in-frame clones alone and is incomplete. The sample consists of under 300,000 clones, 90% of them appearing once. The V call is TRBV11-2, the J call TRBJ2-5, with 11 bases aligning to TRBD2. The source of this sequence is a young woman in good health and CMV-seronegative. The source material was PBMCs. CDR3 in DNA: TGTGCCAGCAGCCCCCACCGGTGGCTAGCGGGGGGCACCCAAGAGACCCAGTACTTC. This sequence encodes CASSPHRWLAGGTQETQYF.